The 7 T cell receptor beta chains reported below all come from one sample, sequenced in a study of blood T cell repertoires in COVID-19. The assay was immunoSEQ multiplex PCR, and TCRdb's table has in-frame clones only and misses some. The sample records some 93,000 clones, roughly 90% being singletons. The sequenced material came from peripheral blood. All receptors come from a man in his 60s with acute or convalescent COVID-19.

The chain recombines TRBV19 with TRBJ2-5; D may be TRBD1 (6 bases). V lost 5 bases and J 2 bases, leaving 12 bases between the germline ends. In germline, CDR1 is LNHDA, CDR2 SQIVND (reference sequence). The CDR3 runs 14 residues. The CDR3 reads CASSPRTVQETQYF. CDR3 DNA: TGTGCCAGTAGTCCGCGGACAGTACAAGAGACCCAGTACTTC.

V and J are TRBV7-2 and TRBJ1-2; D is unclear. Trimming removed 1 base at V and 13 bases at J, with 16 bases between. Germline lookup yields CDR1 SGHTA and CDR2 FQGNSA. This CDR3 spans 13 amino acids. This CDR3 is CASSLVISVAGTF. The CDR3 DNA sequence: TGTGCCAGCAGCTTAGTAATTAGTGTAGCTGGCACCTTC.

The sample holds a few counts of this clone. V is TRBV11-1 and J is TRBJ2-1; the D is unclear. The CDR3 consists of 14 residues. Germline loops: CDR1 SGHAT, CDR2 FQDESV (reference sequence). V was clipped by 3 bases and J by 4 bases, with 10 bases between them. This CDR3 is CASSFNRFYNEQFF. The CDR3 coding sequence is TGTGCCAGCAGCTTCAATCGGTTTTACAATGAGCAGTTCTTC.

The table lists this clone with many counts. The chain is built from TRBV27 and TRBJ2-3; D may be TRBD2 (7 bases). Germline CDR1 and CDR2: MNHEY and SMNVEV (reference sequence). The V end lost 0 bases, the J end lost 1 base, and 23 bases lay between the germline ends. The CDR3 extends over 20 amino acids. The CDR3 here is CASSLSVIDWGGPRTDTQYF. The CDR3 nucleotides are TGTGCCAGCAGTTTATCTGTAATAGATTGGGGGGGCCCCCGCACAGATACGCAGTATTTT.

The chain carries TRBV5-4 and TRBJ2-7; unclear D gene. V shed 2 bases and J shed 2 bases, with 20 bases lying between them. The CDR3 covers 17 residues. Germline V gene data show CDR1 as SGHNT and CDR2 as YYREEE (reference sequence). CDR3 nucleotide sequence: TGTGCCAGCAGCTTCGAGGCGAGCGTTCTGAATACCTACGAGCAGTACTTC. It yields the protein CASSFEASVLNTYEQYF.

The J gene is TRBJ2-3, the V gene TRBV7-2; 10 nucleotides agree with TRBD2. The length of the CDR3 is 18 residues. With V trimmed by 1 base and J by 0 bases, 7 bases remained unmatched. CDR1 and CDR2 (germline): SGHTA, FQGNSA. The CDR3 reads CASSLVSASGGSTDTQYF. Here the CDR3 DNA reads TGTGCCAGCAGCTTAGTTTCCGCTAGCGGGGGTAGCACAGATACGCAGTATTTT.

This rearrangement joins TRBV30 to TRBJ1-1; TRBD1 might be the D (5 bases). V lost 1 base, J lost 2 bases, and 11 bases lay in between. The length of the CDR3 is 14 residues. The germline gives CDR1 GTSNPN, CDR2 SVGIG (reference sequence). The CDR3 DNA reads as TGTGCCTGGAGTGCACGGGGGGGAAACACTGAAGCTTTCTTT. Protein product: CAWSARGGNTEAFF.